This T cell receptor (beta chain) was recovered during a study of T cells in Graves' hyperthyroidism and ophthalmopathy. What was amplified from RNA transcripts were TCR beta CDR3 regions. HTBI primers were the set used in a first-round RT-PCR of the TCR CDR3. TCRdb called the multiplex PCR reads again in MiXCR, with one record for every CDR3 protein. The sample lists 310,000 or so distinct CDR3 sequences; approximately 15% were seen once. The CDR3 has 13 amino acids. Trimming took 5 bases from V and 7 from J; bases not matched to a gene: 3. Germline V lookup: CDR1 GTSNPN, CDR2 SVGIG (reference sequence). Notes on this clonotype: Antigen specificity is unknown.

The study's findings and limits: Progression to ophthalmopathy was predicted a median of 6.5 months early.

This TCR came from a woman aged 55-75 years with Graves' ophthalmopathy. Sequencing was done on a sample of blood. J is TRBJ1-4 and V is TRBV30, with 11 bases lining up with TRBD1. CDR3 amino acids: CAWGTGGGEKLFF. DNA of the CDR3: TGTGCCTGGGGGACAGGGGGAGGTGAAAAACTGTTTTTT.